These 12 T cell receptor beta chains were all obtained from the same sample, sequenced in a study of blood T cells in healthy people across ages. A J-beta primer mix and a sample-barcoded 5' primer were used in a second PCR of about 7 to 12 cycles. MiXCR, applied by TCRdb to the 5' RACE reads, yields one record per CDR3 protein. The profile shows around 800,000 distinct CDR3 sequences, under 45% of them singletons. The specimen sequenced was blood. Receptor source: a man aged 55 to 70 in good health.

This sequence joins TRBV12-3 or TRBV12-4 and TRBJ2-5; 7 bases agree with TRBD1. Judging by the DNA end, TRBJ2-7 fits better; the J call may be wrong. The CDR3 runs to 14 residues. CDR3 in amino acids: CASSLGQGVFEQYF. DNA of the CDR3: TGTGCCAGCAGTTTAGGACAGGGCGTATTCGAGCAGTACTTC.

The V call is TRBV20-1, the J call TRBJ2-1; 9 nucleotides line up with TRBD1. The CDR3 is 14 amino acids. Looked up from germline, CDR1 is DFQATT and CDR2 is SNEGSKA (reference sequence). V lost 1 base and J lost 2; bases outside the gene matches: 0. The CDR3 nucleotides read TGCAGTGCTAGAGGACAGGGGGCCTACAATGAGCAGTTCTTC. It translates to CSARGQGAYNEQFF.

The chain couples TRBV27 to TRBJ1-2; 10 bases line up with TRBD1. The length of the CDR3 is 15 residues. Unmatched junction bases numbered 6, after V lost 4 bases and J lost 4 bases. Per germline, CDR1 MNHEY and CDR2 SMNVEV (reference sequence). The CDR3 coding sequence is TGTGCCAGCAGTTGGGGGACAGGGGCATCCTATGGCTACACCTTC. As protein: CASSWGTGASYGYTF.

The CDR3, as DNA: TGTGCCAGCAGCGTAGTCAGGACCTCCCCCTACAATGAGCAGTTCTTC. This sequence encodes CASSVVRTSPYNEQFF. The rearrangement links TRBV9 to TRBJ2-1; no firm D call. The CDR3 has 16 residues. Germline V CDR1 and CDR2: SGDLS, YYNGEE. V lost 0 bases to trimming and J lost 2 bases, with 12 bases between them.

The rearrangement links TRBV6-2 or TRBV6-3 to TRBJ2-1, with TRBD1 identical over 9 bases. The CDR3 totals 14 residues. The J segment lost 12 bases and the V segment lost 7 bases, leaving 13 bases of the junction unmatched. Looked up from germline, CDR1 is MNHEY and CDR2 is SVGEGT. CDR3 bases: TGTGCCAGCACCCAGCCGGGACAGGGTCCTGGGCAGTTCTTC. It yields the protein CASTQPGQGPGQFF.

The chain combines TRBV6-5 with TRBJ2-1; D is unclear. The CDR3 consists of 15 residues. The V end was cut by 7 bases, the J end by 0 bases, with 13 bases between. Germline-derived CDR1 and CDR2 are MNHEY and SVGAGI. CDR3 nucleotide sequence: TGTGCCAGCAAACGGGTCATAAGCTCCTACAATGAGCAGTTCTTC. The encoded protein is CASKRVISSYNEQFF.

This clonotype was picked up a small number of times. This rearrangement joins TRBV29-1 to TRBJ1-2; 9 nucleotides match TRBD1. Per the germline V gene, CDR1 is SQVTM and CDR2 is ANQGSEA. The trim removed 1 base at V and 0 bases at J, leaving 6 bases unmatched. This CDR3 comprises 16 residues. The CDR3 reads CSVEVTGQGTNYGYTF. CDR3 sequence (DNA): TGCAGCGTTGAAGTGACGGGACAGGGAACTAACTATGGCTACACCTTC.

CDR3 sequence: CAISESPQGKEAFF. The CDR3 DNA follows: TGTGCCATCAGTGAGTCCCCTCAGGGGAAAGAAGCTTTCTTT. This rearrangement joins TRBV10-3 to TRBJ1-1; possibly TRBD1 for D (6 bases). This CDR3 comprises 14 residues. Germline assignment: CDR1 ENHRY and CDR2 SYGVKD. V was shortened by 0 bases and J by 8 bases, with 13 bases between the two germline ends.

This clonotype was detected many times. The V and J genes are TRBV5-1 and TRBJ2-2; D is uncertain. Germline V gives CDR1 SGHRS, CDR2 YFSETQ. The CDR3 length is 16 residues. Deletions cut 4 bases from V and 0 bases from J, with 13 bases between. The CDR3 here is CASSAVVAANTGELFF. The CDR3 DNA reads TGCGCCAGCAGCGCCGTGGTGGCGGCGAACACCGGGGAGCTGTTTTTT.

This clonotype showed up just a few times. The chain combines TRBV4-3 with TRBJ2-7; TRBD1 matches 9 bases. This CDR3 spans 15 amino acids. The V segment lost 4 bases and the J segment 1 base; nucleotides outside the gene matches: 5. Germline values: CDR1 LGHNA, CDR2 YSLEER. The CDR3 spells CASSRDRGGSYEQYF. CDR3 DNA: TGCGCCAGCAGCCGAGACAGGGGGGGATCCTACGAGCAGTACTTC.

The chain carries TRBV6-6 and TRBJ2-5; 8 nucleotides align to TRBD1. The CDR3 covers 12 residues. In germline, CDR1 is MNHNY, CDR2 SVGAGI (reference sequence). J was trimmed by 2 bases and V by 8 bases; bases with no gene match: 1. This CDR3 is CASRTGQETQYF. CDR3 sequence (DNA): TGTGCCAGCCGGACAGGGCAAGAGACCCAGTACTTC.

This clonotype was counted many times. The V call is TRBV29-1, the J call TRBJ2-3; D is unresolved. Germline loops: CDR1 SQVTM, CDR2 ANQGSEA. V was shortened by 3 bases and J by 2 bases, with 6 bases between the two germline ends. The CDR3 is 12 amino acids. CDR3: CSVEPATDTQYF. CDR3 DNA: TGCAGCGTTGAGCCCGCCACAGATACGCAGTATTTT.